The 18 T cell receptor beta chains below all came from one sample that was sequenced in a study of Ad26.COV2.S vaccination and SARS-CoV-2 variants. Sequencing was performed with immunoSEQ multiplex PCR; in TCRdb, only in-frame clones are kept and a portion is missing. The repertoire has 300,000 to 400,000 clones, 90% of them found once; the top ten carry 4.5% to 5.5%. Described treatment: over 15 received Ad26.COV2.S at low or high dose, single or two shots; 5 received placebo; per-sample allocation not given. It was on day 63 after the first vaccine or placebo injection that samples were taken. Here the sequenced sample was peripheral blood, taken in a trial of Ad26.COV2.S vaccine versus placebo. The receptors here all came from a person between 18 and 60 years old who received the Ad26.COV2.S COVID-19 vaccine or a placebo.

J is TRBJ2-1 and V is TRBV9; the D is unclear. This CDR3 contains 15 residues. The germline V gene encodes CDR1 SGDLS and CDR2 YYNGEE. V lost 7 bases and J lost 4, with 18 bases in between. CDR3 residues: CASGAPQGPYNEQFF. Written as DNA, the CDR3 is TGTGCCAGCGGAGCGCCACAAGGGCCGTACAATGAGCAGTTCTTC.

CDR3 in amino acids: CATSSIYLGAVERYEQYV. As DNA, the CDR3 is TGTGCCACCAGCAGTATCTACCTCGGGGCAGTAGAAAGGTACGAGCAGTACGTC. The V call is TRBV15, the J call TRBJ2-7; the D call may be TRBD1 or TRBD2 (5 bases each). There are 18 residues in the CDR3. V lost 3 bases and J 4 bases, leaving 25 bases between the germline ends. Germline lookup yields CDR1 LNHNV and CDR2 YYDKDF (reference sequence).

The DNA of the CDR3 is TGTGCCACCTCATCCCCACAGGGAAGAGGGACTGAAGCTTTCTTT. This sequence encodes CATSSPQGRGTEAFF. The chain links TRBV6-6 to TRBJ1-1, with a tentative D call TRBD1 (6 bases). The germline gives CDR1 MNHNY, CDR2 SVGAGI (reference sequence). This CDR3 has 15 residues. V was cut by 10 bases and J by 5 bases, with 23 bases left in between.

The chain has TRBV27 and TRBJ2-1; TRBD2 matches at 14 bases. This CDR3 is built from 13 residues. Germline CDR1 MNHEY, CDR2 SMNVEV (reference sequence). J gave up 13 bases and V 7 bases, and 6 bases lay outside the gene matches. In DNA, the CDR3 is TGTGCCAGCAACGCAGGACTAGCGGGGGGCCAGTTCTTC. This codes for CASNAGLAGGQFF.

This chain uses TRBV21-1 with TRBJ1-6; the DNA was not used to check the table's D call, TRBD1. TRBV21-1 is assigned pseudogene status. This CDR3 contains 15 residues. The CDR3 here is CASSNGRQRNSPLHF. For the CDR3, the DNA is TGTGCCAGCAGCAACGGTAGACAGCGAAATTCACCCCTCCACTTT.

This clone is a singleton in its sample. In the same sample, other DNA sequences code for this CDR3. This sequence joins TRBV2 and TRBJ2-2, with 7 bases that match TRBD1. The CDR3 has 15 amino acids. Germline trimming cut 2 bases from V and 4 bases from J; bases unmatched to any gene: 4. Germline V gene data show CDR1 as SNHLY and CDR2 as FYNNEI. The CDR3 reads CASSERGRATGELFF. The DNA of the CDR3 is TGTGCCAGCAGTGAAAGGGGGCGGGCCACCGGGGAGCTGTTTTTT.

V and J are TRBV27 and TRBJ2-3; 9 nucleotides line up with TRBD2. The CDR3 contains 18 residues. Losses at the gene ends were 2 bases for V and 3 bases for J; bases not matched to a gene: 12. Germline values: CDR1 MNHEY, CDR2 SMNVEV (reference sequence). The CDR3 here is CASSLKVSAGGKTDTQYF. As DNA, the CDR3 is TGTGCCAGCAGTTTAAAGGTCTCAGCGGGGGGTAAAACAGATACGCAGTATTTT.

The chain couples TRBV15 to TRBJ1-5; 9 bases are shared with TRBD1. Unmatched junction bases numbered 9, after V lost 0 bases and J lost 6 bases. CDR3 length equals 17 residues. Germline V gene lookup returns CDR1 LNHNV and CDR2 YYDKDF (reference sequence). CDR3 residues: CATSRDQNRGPAQPQHF. In nucleotides, the CDR3 is TGTGCCACCAGCAGAGATCAAAACAGGGGGCCTGCTCAGCCCCAGCATTTT.

This chain uses TRBV4-3 with TRBJ1-1; D is ambiguous. There are 13 residues in the CDR3. Germline CDR1 is LGHNA and CDR2 is YSLEER. Between the trimmed V and J ends, which lost 0 bases and 12 bases, there was a span of 14 bases. The CDR3 DNA sequence: TGCGCCAGCAGCCAAGATCAAGCAGGAACCACTTTCTTT. The encoded protein is CASSQDQAGTTFF.

The rearrangement links TRBV5-1 to TRBJ1-1, with D possibly TRBD1 on 5 matching bases. The V end lost 3 bases, the J end lost 5 bases, and 14 bases lay between the germline ends. CDR1 is SGHRS, CDR2 YFSETQ, per germline. This CDR3 has 14 residues. The CDR3 region is CASSYSGGNTEAFF. The CDR3 bases are TGCGCCAGCAGCTACTCCGGGGGAAATACTGAAGCTTTCTTT.

The chain carries TRBV5-6 and TRBJ2-3, with 10 bases fitting TRBD1. The junction had 10 bases not matched to a gene; V was cut back by 4 bases and J by 5 bases. Germline loops: CDR1 SGHDT, CDR2 YYEEEE. CDR3 length: 16 amino acids. Written as DNA, the CDR3 is TGTGCCAGCAGCACTGACAGGGGGCAGGAGTTAGATACGCAGTATTTT. Its translation is CASSTDRGQELDTQYF.

This clone was seen a single time. The CDR3 DNA is TGTGCCAGCTCACCAGGGCAGCTTACCATGAACACTGAAGCTTTCTTT. Its translation: CASSPGQLTMNTEAFF. The chain is built from TRBV18 and TRBJ1-1; D unclear. The V gene's germline CDR1 is KGHSH and CDR2 LQKENI. The CDR3 has 16 residues. Trimming stripped 2 bases from V and 0 bases from J, with 13 bases between.

The V gene is TRBV6-6, the J gene TRBJ1-4; D ambiguous. V lost 9 bases and J lost 4, with 12 bases in between. The CDR3 has 13 amino acids. Germline V lookup: CDR1 MNHNY, CDR2 SVGAGI (reference sequence). The chain's CDR3 is CASLPGDNEKLFF. Here the CDR3 DNA reads TGTGCCAGTTTACCCGGAGATAATGAAAAACTGTTTTTT.

This chain joins TRBV10-3 and TRBJ1-2; TRBD1 matches 7 bases. The CDR3 sequence is 13 residues long. Germline V lookup: CDR1 ENHRY, CDR2 SYGVKD. V trimming: 6 bases; J trimming: 6 bases; junction bases outside the gene matches: 7. CDR3 loop: CAIRDGQANGYTF. Written as DNA, the CDR3 is TGTGCCATCAGGGATGGACAGGCCAATGGCTACACCTTC.

In this sample, this clone turned up once. The V gene is TRBV7-2, the J gene TRBJ1-3; 12 bases are shared with TRBD1. Germline CDR1 reads SGHTA; CDR2 reads FQGNSA. With V trimmed by 4 bases and J by 0 bases, 4 bases remained unmatched. The CDR3 is 17 residues long. The CDR3 nucleotides are TGTGCCAGCAGCTGGGGACAGGGGGCTCTCTCTGGAAACACCATATATTTT. Amino acid sequence: CASSWGQGALSGNTIYF.

This chain joins TRBV28 and TRBJ1-1; 7 nucleotides agree with TRBD1. This CDR3 is built from 11 residues. Trimming cost V 8 bases and J 10 bases; bases outside gene matches: 7. Germline V gene sequence: CDR1 MDHEN, CDR2 SYDVKM. The CDR3 reads CASCDDRVAFF. CDR3 nucleotides: TGTGCCAGCTGTGATGACAGGGTAGCTTTCTTT.

The chain joins TRBV6-2 or TRBV6-3 to TRBJ1-1, with unresolved D. Germline V gene lookup returns CDR1 MNHEY and CDR2 SVGEGT. The V end was cut by 5 bases, the J end by 5 bases, with 15 bases between. The CDR3 contains 14 residues. CDR3 amino acids: CASSLDAIRTEAFF. The CDR3 DNA reads TGTGCCAGCAGTCTCGATGCGATCCGGACTGAAGCTTTCTTT.

This chain uses TRBV19 with TRBJ2-5; tentative D call: TRBD1 (7 bases). In germline, CDR1 is LNHDA, CDR2 SQIVND (reference sequence). Trimming shortened V by 4 bases and J by 4 bases, and 10 bases separated the two germline ends. The CDR3 covers 13 residues. The CDR3 reads CASSRQGGETQYF. Here the CDR3 DNA reads TGTGCCAGTAGTAGACAGGGAGGAGAGACCCAGTACTTC.